Listed here are 10 T cell receptor beta chains from one sample, sequenced in a study of T cell repertoires in cytomegalovirus infection. Via MiXCR, TCRdb re-called the reads, giving one row per CDR3 protein. The sample carries approximately 500,000 distinct CDR3 sequences, around 10% recorded once. The source material was PBMCs. The receptors stem from a human donor in good health (CMV status not recorded). Some clones in this sample may be carry-over from other donors' samples.

The chain joins TRBV20-1 to TRBJ1-4; a possible D gene is TRBD1 (6 bases). Trimming pared 3 bases from V and 10 bases from J, leaving 12 bases between. This CDR3 contains 12 residues. The germline V gene has CDR1 DFQATT and CDR2 SNEGSKA (reference sequence). CDR3 in amino acids: CSASTGLAKLFF. Here the CDR3 DNA reads TGCAGTGCTAGCACAGGGTTGGCAAAACTGTTTTTT.

This clonotype has at least ten counts. CDR3 region: CASSLEVAYNEQFF. In DNA form, the CDR3 reads TGTGCCAGCAGCCTCGAAGTGGCCTACAATGAGCAGTTCTTC. The chain carries TRBV7-8 and TRBJ2-1, with unresolved D. The V and J ends lost 5 bases and 2 bases respectively, with 10 bases between them. Per germline, CDR1 SGHVS and CDR2 FQNEAQ. CDR3 length equals 14 residues.

Points on this clonotype: This sequence may be a read error, since a much larger clone differs from it by one base. The chain employs TRBV28 and TRBJ2-3; no firm D call. Germline V gene data show CDR1 as MDHEN and CDR2 as SYDVKM. Trimming pared 6 bases from V and 2 bases from J, leaving 9 bases between. This CDR3 has 13 residues. This CDR3 is CASRAYLTDTQYF. The CDR3, as DNA: TGTGCCAGCAGAGCGTACCTCACAGATACGCAGTATTTT.

This clonotype was recorded at least ten times. The V call is TRBV7-8, the J call TRBJ1-1; D remains unclear. Germline loops: CDR1 SGHVS, CDR2 FQNEAQ. V lost 1 base to trimming and J lost 1 base, with 7 bases between them. CDR3 size: 14 residues. In DNA, the CDR3 is TGTGCCAGCAGCTTAGTTTTCAGGAACACTGAAGCTTTCTTT. Translated: CASSLVFRNTEAFF.

CDR3 sequence reads: CASSVGQGYAYEQYF. The CDR3 DNA reads TGTGCCAGCAGCGTAGGGCAGGGCTATGCCTACGAGCAGTACTTC. The genes are TRBV9 and TRBJ2-7; a possible D gene is TRBD1 (5 bases). CDR1 is SGDLS and CDR2 is YYNGEE in the germline V gene. The CDR3 loop spans 15 amino acids. With 0 bases removed from V and 2 bases from J, the gap between germline ends came to 12 bases.

This clonotype was observed a handful of times. The gene calls are TRBV10-2 and TRBJ1-5, with TRBD1 as a possible D gene (5 bases). Germline V gene data show CDR1 as WSHSY and CDR2 as SAAADI. The germline V and J ends were trimmed by 6 bases and 5 bases, with 14 bases remaining between them. CDR3 length: 14 amino acids. CDR3 DNA sequence: TGCGCCAGCAGGGGGACGTCAGGCGATCAGCCCCAGCATTTT. This gives the protein CASRGTSGDQPQHF.

This clonotype was seen ten or more times. J is TRBJ2-7 and V is TRBV7-8, with TRBD2 identical over 8 bases. CDR3 length: 13 residues. Germline trimming cut 5 bases from V and 3 bases from J; bases unmatched to any gene: 3. Germline CDR1 is SGHVS and CDR2 is FQNEAQ. The CDR3 nucleotides read TGTGCCAGCAGCGCGGGACTAGACTACGAGCAGTACTTC. Translated: CASSAGLDYEQYF.

This clonotype was seen ten or more times. The chain links TRBV20-1 to TRBJ2-1, with a weak D call TRBD2 (6 bases). The CDR3 has 14 amino acids. V was clipped by 7 bases and J by 0 bases, with 13 bases between them. CDR1 and CDR2 (germline): DFQATT, SNEGSKA (reference sequence). The CDR3 loop is CSEEAGSSYNEQFF. CDR3 DNA sequence: TGCAGTGAGGAGGCGGGGAGCTCCTACAATGAGCAGTTCTTC.

This clonotype was observed many times. The rearrangement uses TRBV7-7 and TRBJ2-5; 9 positions match TRBD2. J was trimmed by 5 bases and V by 7 bases; bases with no gene match: 11. There are 15 residues in the CDR3. CDR1 is SSHAT and CDR2 is FNYEAQ in the germline V gene (reference sequence). The CDR3 reads CASTKEAGGLETQYF. Written as DNA, the CDR3 is TGTGCCAGCACCAAAGAGGCGGGGGGGCTCGAGACCCAGTACTTC.

This clonotype showed up many times. This chain links TRBV12-3 or TRBV12-4 with TRBJ2-6; maybe TRBD1 (6 bases). The ends were cut back, 5 bases at V and 0 bases at J, with 14 bases in the middle. CDR3 length equals 17 residues. The CDR3 sequence is CASSPGTRSSGANVLTF. CDR3 in DNA: TGTGCCAGCAGTCCTGGGACAAGGAGCTCTGGGGCCAACGTCCTGACTTTC.